This is a list of T cell receptor beta chains from one sample in a study of early stage breast cancer tumors. This table comes from immunoSEQ multiplex PCR, and its TCRdb copy is limited to in-frame clones, with some not included. The sample yields about 25,000 clones, 60% to 70% seen once. Sequences were obtained from breast tumor tissue. These receptors all come from a person aged 55 to 75 with breast cancer. CDR3s include the opening cysteine and the closing phenylalanine or tryptophan. A D gene is named only where the DNA matches it firmly. The listing skips clone size in some rows; elsewhere it reads once, few, many or a size class.

v_call: TRBV21-1
j_call: TRBJ2-5
d_call: .
clone_size: .
cdr3_length: 14
cdr3_nt: TGTGCCAGCAGCGCCTGGGACATTCAAGAGACCCAGTACTTC
cdr3_aa: CASSAWDIQETQYF

v_call: TRBV4-2
j_call: TRBJ2-4
d_call: TRBD2
clone_size: .
cdr3_length: 15
cdr3_nt: TGTGCCAGCGCTCGATCGGGACTAGCGGAAAACATTCAGTACTTC
cdr3_aa: CASARSGLAENIQYF

v_call: TRBV7-2
j_call: TRBJ1-1
d_call: TRBD1
clone_size: .
cdr3_length: 14
cdr3_nt: TGTGCCAGCAGCAGAGACAGGGGGCACCCCGAAGCTTTCTTT
cdr3_aa: CASSRDRGHPEAFF

v_call: TRBV9
j_call: TRBJ2-1
d_call: TRBD2
clone_size: .
cdr3_length: 15
cdr3_nt: TGTGCCAGCAGCGCCGGGACTAGATACTACAATGAGCAGTTCTTC
cdr3_aa: CASSAGTRYYNEQFF

v_call: TRBV11-2
j_call: TRBJ2-1
d_call: .
clone_size: .
cdr3_length: 11
cdr3_nt: TGTGCCAGCAGCTTAGCGGGTGAGCAGTTCTTC
cdr3_aa: CASSLAGEQFF

v_call: TRBV14
j_call: TRBJ2-3
d_call: TRBD2
clone_size: few
cdr3_length: 16
cdr3_nt: TGTGCCAGCAGCTTGGAGCCTAGCGGATACACAGATACGCAGTATTTT
cdr3_aa: CASSLEPSGYTDTQYF

v_call: TRBV6-4
j_call: TRBJ1-2
d_call: .
clone_size: .
cdr3_length: 13
cdr3_nt: TGTGCCAGCAGTGACTCGGAAGGGGATGGCTACACCTTC
cdr3_aa: CASSDSEGDGYTF

v_call: TRBV11-2
j_call: TRBJ1-1
d_call: .
clone_size: .
cdr3_length: 15
cdr3_nt: TGTGCCAGCAGCCCTTGGGGCGGGGCGGGCACTGAAGCTTTCTTT
cdr3_aa: CASSPWGGAGTEAFF

v_call: TRBV18
j_call: TRBJ2-7
d_call: .
clone_size: few
cdr3_length: 11
cdr3_nt: TGTGCCAGCTCACATCTCTACGAGCAGTACTTC
cdr3_aa: CASSHLYEQYF

v_call: TRBV14
j_call: TRBJ1-1
d_call: TRBD1
clone_size: .
cdr3_length: 14
cdr3_nt: TGTGCCAGCAGCCATCCGACAGGGCGCACTGAAGCTTTCTTT
cdr3_aa: CASSHPTGRTEAFF

v_call: TRBV19
j_call: TRBJ1-1
d_call: .
clone_size: .
cdr3_length: 15
cdr3_nt: TGTGCCAGTAGTATAGTAGGGGACATGAACACTGAAGCTTTCTTT
cdr3_aa: CASSIVGDMNTEAFF

v_call: TRBV30
j_call: TRBJ1-5
d_call: TRBD1
clone_size: .
cdr3_length: 12
cdr3_nt: TGTGCCTGGAAGACAGGGGATCAGCCCCAGCATTTT
cdr3_aa: CAWKTGDQPQHF

v_call: TRBV13
j_call: TRBJ2-1
d_call: .
clone_size: few
cdr3_length: 14
cdr3_nt: TGTGCCAGCAGCTTCGCGGGTCCCTACAATGAGCAGTTCTTC
cdr3_aa: CASSFAGPYNEQFF

v_call: TRBV27
j_call: TRBJ1-2
d_call: TRBD1
clone_size: .
cdr3_length: 14
cdr3_nt: TGTGCCAGCAGTCCCCGGGACAGGATCGTAAGCTACACCTTC
cdr3_aa: CASSPRDRIVSYTF

v_call: TRBV5-4
j_call: TRBJ1-2
d_call: TRBD1
clone_size: few
cdr3_length: 12
cdr3_nt: TGTGCCAGCACCCTGACAGGGTACGGCTACACCTTC
cdr3_aa: CASTLTGYGYTF

v_call: TRBV28
j_call: TRBJ2-3
d_call: TRBD2
clone_size: once
cdr3_length: 19
cdr3_nt: TGTGCCAGCAGTTTTGAGGGACTAGCGGGAGCAAGAAGTACAGATACGCAGTATTTT
cdr3_aa: CASSFEGLAGARSTDTQYF

v_call: TRBV10-1
j_call: TRBJ1-5
d_call: .
clone_size: .
cdr3_length: 15
cdr3_nt: TGCGCCAGCAGTGAGGGGGGCCGGGGCAATCAGCCCCAGCATTTT
cdr3_aa: CASSEGGRGNQPQHF

v_call: TRBV4-3
j_call: TRBJ1-3
d_call: .
clone_size: .
cdr3_length: 16
cdr3_nt: TGCGCCAGCAGCCAAGATTCGGGGGGCGCTGGAAACACCATATATTTT
cdr3_aa: CASSQDSGGAGNTIYF

v_call: TRBV5-6
j_call: TRBJ2-1
d_call: TRBD2
clone_size: once
cdr3_length: 16
cdr3_nt: TGTGCCAGCAGCTTGGGTGCCGGGACTACCTACAATGAGCAGTTCTTC
cdr3_aa: CASSLGAGTTYNEQFF

v_call: TRBV5-5
j_call: TRBJ2-5
d_call: TRBD1
clone_size: .
cdr3_length: 13
cdr3_nt: TGTGCCAGCAGCGACAGGGGCCCAGAGACCCAGTACTTC
cdr3_aa: CASSDRGPETQYF

v_call: TRBV11-2
j_call: TRBJ2-3
d_call: .
clone_size: few
cdr3_length: 13
cdr3_nt: TGTGCCAGCAGCCTCCCCCCCTCAGATACGCAGTATTTT
cdr3_aa: CASSLPPSDTQYF

v_call: TRBV6-1
j_call: TRBJ1-2
d_call: TRBD1
clone_size: .
cdr3_length: 15
cdr3_nt: TGTGCCAGCAGTGAAAGGGGGACAGGGGTCTATGGCTACACCTTC
cdr3_aa: CASSERGTGVYGYTF

v_call: TRBV18
j_call: TRBJ2-2
d_call: .
clone_size: large
cdr3_length: 16
cdr3_nt: TGTGCCAGCTCACCATCAGGGTTCGGGAACACCGGGGAGCTGTTTTTT
cdr3_aa: CASSPSGFGNTGELFF

v_call: TRBV28
j_call: TRBJ2-7
d_call: TRBD1
clone_size: .
cdr3_length: 11
cdr3_nt: TGTGCCAGCAGTGAGGACAGGGCGGAGTACTTC
cdr3_aa: CASSEDRAEYF

v_call: TRBV7-2
j_call: TRBJ1-3
d_call: TRBD1
clone_size: .
cdr3_length: 12
cdr3_nt: TGTGCCAGCAGCCCGACAGGGAGGACCATATATTTT
cdr3_aa: CASSPTGRTIYF

v_call: TRBV28
j_call: TRBJ1-5
d_call: TRBD1
clone_size: .
cdr3_length: 13
cdr3_nt: TGTGCCAGCAGTGACAGGGCTAATCAGCCCCAGCATTTT
cdr3_aa: CASSDRANQPQHF

v_call: TRBV11-2
j_call: TRBJ2-5
d_call: TRBD2
clone_size: .
cdr3_length: 17
cdr3_nt: TGTGCCAGCAGCTTAGATTCTAGCGGGAGGGTAAAAGAGACCCAGTACTTC
cdr3_aa: CASSLDSSGRVKETQYF

v_call: TRBV4-3
j_call: TRBJ1-4
d_call: .
clone_size: once
cdr3_length: 15
cdr3_nt: TGCGCCAGCAGCCAACACTTGGGAGGAGGGGAAAAACTGTTTTTT
cdr3_aa: CASSQHLGGGEKLFF

v_call: TRBV19
j_call: TRBJ1-4
d_call: TRBD1
clone_size: .
cdr3_length: 12
cdr3_nt: TGTGCCAGTACGGGACAGGGAGAAAAACTGTTTTTT
cdr3_aa: CASTGQGEKLFF

v_call: TRBV6-5
j_call: TRBJ1-1
d_call: .
clone_size: once
cdr3_length: 13
cdr3_nt: TGTGCCAGCAGCAACCCCGGGGGGACTGAAGCTTTCTTT
cdr3_aa: CASSNPGGTEAFF

v_call: TRBV6-5
j_call: TRBJ2-2
d_call: .
clone_size: .
cdr3_length: 15
cdr3_nt: TGTGCCAGCAGTGGACGTGGGACAAACACCGGGGAGCTGTTTTTT
cdr3_aa: CASSGRGTNTGELFF

v_call: TRBV6-6
j_call: TRBJ1-1
d_call: .
clone_size: .
cdr3_length: 16
cdr3_nt: TGTGCCAGCAGTTACGCCCCAAACAGGAGGAACACTGAAGCTTTCTTT
cdr3_aa: CASSYAPNRRNTEAFF

v_call: TRBV11-2
j_call: TRBJ2-3
d_call: TRBD2
clone_size: .
cdr3_length: 15
cdr3_nt: TGTGCCAGCAGCTTAGGGGTAGCGGGAGGCGATACGCAGTATTTT
cdr3_aa: CASSLGVAGGDTQYF

v_call: TRBV5-4
j_call: TRBJ2-5
d_call: .
clone_size: .
cdr3_length: 12
cdr3_nt: TGTGCCAGCAGCTTAGCAAGGGAGCACGTCCACTTC
cdr3_aa: CASSLAREHVHF

v_call: TRBV30
j_call: TRBJ1-1
d_call: TRBD1
clone_size: .
cdr3_length: 16
cdr3_nt: TGTGCCTGGAGTGTATGGGGGACAGGGAGAGTCACTGAAGCTTTCTTT
cdr3_aa: CAWSVWGTGRVTEAFF

v_call: TRBV7-9
j_call: TRBJ1-1
d_call: .
clone_size: medium-sized
cdr3_length: 17
cdr3_nt: TGTGCCAGCAGCCCGAGAGGTGCGACAGGACTGAACACTGAAGCTTTCTTT
cdr3_aa: CASSPRGATGLNTEAFF

v_call: TRBV25-1
j_call: TRBJ2-7
d_call: .
clone_size: .
cdr3_length: 13
cdr3_nt: TGTGCCAGTGCAGGGTTTCCCCACTACGAGCAGTACTTC
cdr3_aa: CASAGFPHYEQYF

v_call: TRBV4-2
j_call: TRBJ2-1
d_call: .
clone_size: .
cdr3_length: 15
cdr3_nt: TGTGCCAGCAGCCAAGACGCCCTCCCTCGGGAGGAGCAGTTCTTC
cdr3_aa: CASSQDALPREEQFF

v_call: TRBV5-6
j_call: TRBJ1-2
d_call: .
clone_size: .
cdr3_length: 14
cdr3_nt: TGTGCCAGCAGCTTTTCTGGGGGCGACTATGGCTACACCTTC
cdr3_aa: CASSFSGGDYGYTF

v_call: TRBV13
j_call: TRBJ2-1
d_call: .
clone_size: .
cdr3_length: 14
cdr3_nt: TGTGCCAGCAGGGAGAGGGCCAGCTACAATGAGCAGTTCTTC
cdr3_aa: CASRERASYNEQFF

v_call: TRBV9
j_call: TRBJ1-2
d_call: TRBD1
clone_size: .
cdr3_length: 14
cdr3_nt: TGTGCCAGCAGCGGAACGGGACAGGGCTATGGCTACACCTTC
cdr3_aa: CASSGTGQGYGYTF

v_call: TRBV10-3
j_call: TRBJ1-1
d_call: .
clone_size: once
cdr3_length: 13
cdr3_nt: TGTGCCATCAGTGTCGGGATGAACACTGAAGCTTTCTTT
cdr3_aa: CAISVGMNTEAFF

v_call: TRBV18
j_call: TRBJ2-2
d_call: TRBD2
clone_size: .
cdr3_length: 17
cdr3_nt: TGTGCCAGCTCACCAAAATCGCTAGCGGGGGACACCGGGGAGCTGTTTTTT
cdr3_aa: CASSPKSLAGDTGELFF

v_call: TRBV29-1
j_call: TRBJ1-5
d_call: .
clone_size: .
cdr3_length: 13
cdr3_nt: TGCAGCGCCTCCAGGGATGTCGATCAGCCCCAGCATTTT
cdr3_aa: CSASRDVDQPQHF

v_call: TRBV5-4
j_call: TRBJ2-7
d_call: TRBD2
clone_size: once
cdr3_length: 14
cdr3_nt: TGTGCCAGCAGCTTTAGCGGGGGGTCCTACGAGCAGTACTTC
cdr3_aa: CASSFSGGSYEQYF